A selection of T cell receptor beta chains follows, all from one sample in a study of T cell repertoires in cytomegalovirus infection. TCRdb processed the reads anew with MiXCR; each CDR3 protein has one entry. Among 400,000 or so distinct CDR3 sequences listed, 25% to 40% were seen once. The sample was PBMCs. These receptors all stem from a human donor in good health (CMV status not recorded). Some clones in this sample may be carry-over from other donors' samples. Both conserved end residues are part of each CDR3. The D gene is left open where the match is weak. Rows may omit the clone size; those that give it use once, few, many or a size class.

>TRBV7-9|-|TRBJ2-7|few
CASSLAAPSEQYF
TGTGCCAGCAGCTTAGCCGCCCCGAGCGAGCAGTACTTC
>TRBV2|-|TRBJ2-1|few
CASEDSRRQDEQFF
TGTGCCAGCGAGGACAGCCGCCGACAAGATGAGCAGTTCTTC
>TRBV6-6|-|TRBJ2-1|few
CASSREATLGEQFF
TGTGCCAGCAGTCGCGAGGCAACCTTGGGTGAGCAGTTCTTC
>TRBV7-2|-|TRBJ2-5|-
CASTINQGSSETQYF
TGTGCCAGCACCATAAACCAGGGGTCTTCAGAGACCCAGTACTTC
>TRBV12-3/TRBV12-4|-|TRBJ1-5|-
CASSLSGSGAMVLKPQHF
TGTGCCAGCAGTTTATCGGGGTCCGGGGCCATGGTACTCAAGCCCCAGCATTTT
>TRBV7-9|-|TRBJ2-3|few
CASSLDSPWLSDTQYF
TGTGCCAGCAGCTTAGATTCCCCGTGGCTGTCAGATACGCAGTATTTT
>TRBV19|-|TRBJ1-5|few
CASSIPQPAPQHF
TGTGCCAGTAGTATCCCCCAGCCAGCGCCCCAGCATTTT
>TRBV18|-|TRBJ2-5|-
CASSPPNQTYQETQYF
TGTGCCAGCTCACCACCGAACCAGACGTACCAAGAGACCCAGTACTTC
>TRBV12-3/TRBV12-4|-|TRBJ1-6|few
CASSLQRNSPLHF
TGTGCCAGCAGTTTACAGAGGAATTCACCCCTCCACTTT
>TRBV6-5|-|TRBJ2-3|many
CASSLLHPTGSGTDTQYF
TGTGCCAGCAGTCTCCTACACCCTACAGGGTCTGGCACAGATACGCAGTATTTT
>TRBV20-1|-|TRBJ2-1|-
CSAAGAPGQFF
TGCAGTGCCGCGGGGGCCCCAGGGCAGTTCTTC
>TRBV5-1|-|TRBJ2-1|-
CASSSGGEGLREQFF
TGCGCCAGCAGCTCCGGCGGGGAAGGGTTGAGGGAGCAGTTCTTC
>TRBV7-2|-|TRBJ1-5|few
CASSSGRMNQPQHF
TGTGCCAGCAGCTCGGGACGGATGAATCAGCCCCAGCATTTT
>TRBV7-9|-|TRBJ2-1|-
CASSLRGPTYNEQFF
TGTGCCAGCAGCTTACGGGGCCCGACCTACAATGAGCAGTTCTTC
>TRBV7-2|TRBD2|TRBJ2-7|once
CASRLLAGAYIYEKYF
TGTGCCAGCAGATTATTAGCGGGGGCCTACATCTACGAGAAGTACTTC
>TRBV7-2|-|TRBJ2-3|many
CASSGGGSDTQYF
TGTGCCAGCAGCGGGGGAGGTTCAGATACGCAGTATTTT
>TRBV7-2|TRBD1|TRBJ1-4|many
CASSPTGTGFEKLFF
TGTGCCAGCAGCCCCACCGGGACAGGGTTTGAAAAACTGTTTTTT
>TRBV7-9|TRBD1|TRBJ1-1|-
CASSRTGGFTEALF
TGTGCCAGCAGTCGGACAGGGGGCTTTACTGAAGCTTTATTT
>TRBV11-2|TRBD2|TRBJ2-1|-
CASSLEGLAGEHSYNEQFF
TGTGCCAGCAGCTTAGAGGGGCTAGCGGGGGAACATTCCTACAATGAGCAGTTCTTC
>TRBV20-1|-|TRBJ2-7|-
CSAKSPYEQYF
TGCAGTGCCAAAAGCCCCTACGAGCAGTACTTC
>TRBV18|-|TRBJ2-7|few
CASSPKEQGLDSSYEQYF
TGTGCCAGCTCACCAAAGGAGCAAGGTCTAGACAGCTCCTACGAGCAGTACTTC
>TRBV5-1|-|TRBJ2-7|-
CASSLAAIYEQYF
TGCGCCAGCAGCTTGGCGGCAATTTACGAGCAGTACTTC
>TRBV6-2/TRBV6-3|-|TRBJ2-5|-
CASSYTPGAGQETQYF
TGTGCCAGCAGTTACACGCCCGGAGCTGGACAAGAGACCCAGTACTTC
>TRBV20-1|-|TRBJ2-3|-
CSASRQGGPDTQYF
TGCAGTGCTAGTAGGCAGGGGGGCCCAGATACGCAGTATTTT
>TRBV28|-|TRBJ2-7|-
CAISSTEGSILEQYF
TGTGCCATCAGTTCCACTGAGGGGTCGATTCTCGAGCAGTACTTC
>TRBV7-8|-|TRBJ2-7|many
CASSILSEQYF
TGTGCCAGCAGCATACTGAGCGAGCAGTACTTC
>TRBV7-9|-|TRBJ1-1|many
CASSLVGPPKAFF
TGTGCCAGCAGCTTAGTCGGACCCCCCAAGGCTTTCTTT
>TRBV4-1|TRBD1|TRBJ1-1|few
CASSQDEGTGGTEAFF
TGCGCCAGCAGCCAAGATGAAGGGACAGGGGGCACTGAAGCTTTCTTT
>TRBV6-6|TRBD2|TRBJ2-5|-
CASSGTSGGGETQYF
TGTGCCAGCAGCGGGACTAGCGGGGGAGGAGAGACCCAGTACTTC
>TRBV20-1|-|TRBJ2-1|once
CSARVIGGLSYNEQFF
TGCAGTGCTAGAGTAATTGGGGGGCTCTCCTACAATGAGCAGTTCTTC
>TRBV11-2|-|TRBJ2-3|-
CASSLGGGAPRTTSTDTQYF
TGTGCCAGCAGCTTAGGGGGGGGGGCTCCACGAACCACTAGCACAGATACGCAGTATTTT
>TRBV28|-|TRBJ1-3|few
CASTNLNTIYF
TGTGCCAGCACCAACTTGAACACCATATATTTT
>TRBV3-1|-|TRBJ1-2|-
CASSQGPSGPYGFTF
TGTGCCAGCAGCCAAGGACCCTCCGGACCCTATGGCTTCACCTTC
>TRBV7-2|-|TRBJ2-3|many
CASSWGLELDTQYF
TGTGCCAGCAGCTGGGGACTCGAGTTGGATACGCAGTATTTT
>TRBV7-2|TRBD1|TRBJ2-7|many
CASSPTGGTYEQYF
TGTGCCAGCAGCCCAACAGGGGGCACCTACGAGCAGTACTTC
>TRBV5-6|-|TRBJ2-3|-
CASSLGRDLEYF
TGTGCCAGCAGCTTGGGACGGGATTTGGAGTATTTT
>TRBV27|-|TRBJ2-3|-
CASSFFSLSYYTDTQYF
TGTGCCAGCAGTTTTTTCAGCCTTAGCTATTACACAGATACGCAGTATTTT
>TRBV19|TRBD2|TRBJ2-7|-
CASSSSSGGSTYEQYF
TGTGCCAGTAGTAGTTCTAGCGGGGGCTCAACCTACGAGCAGTACTTC
>TRBV11-1|TRBD2|TRBJ2-1|few
CASSFAGGSVEQFF
TGTGCCAGCAGCTTTGCGGGGGGGTCAGTTGAGCAGTTCTTC
>TRBV15|TRBD1|TRBJ1-2|once
CATSRESFGTANGYTF
TGTGCCACCAGCAGAGAATCCTTTGGGACAGCGAATGGCTACACCTTC
>TRBV20-1|TRBD2|TRBJ2-3|-
CSARSSTSGGKRRTDTQYF
TGCAGTGCTAGATCCTCTACTAGCGGGGGGAAGCGGAGGACAGATACGCAGTATTTT
>TRBV7-6|-|TRBJ2-7|once
CASSTTSGPHSYEQYF
TGTGCCAGCAGCACCACCTCCGGTCCCCACTCCTACGAGCAGTACTTC
>TRBV7-2|TRBD2|TRBJ2-7|many
CASSLVDSGPYEQYF
TGTGCCAGCAGCTTAGTGGATAGCGGGCCATACGAGCAGTACTTC
>TRBV12-3/TRBV12-4|-|TRBJ1-6|-
CASSLVQGASPLHF
TGTGCCAGCAGTTTAGTACAGGGAGCTTCACCCCTCCACTTT